The clone carrying this T cell receptor beta chain was seen a few times. As yet, its antigen is unknown. This record comes from a study of CD8 T cells in ankylosing spondylitis. Overall study findings and caveats: There was reportedly significant enrichment of clones that were disease-linked in matched ankylosing spondylitis synovial fluid. For ankylosing spondylitis blood, a TCR beta motif of several highly homologous variants appeared characteristic. Reports of some motif variants in reactive arthritis synovial fluid and blood predate this one.

MiXCR was run by TCRdb on the 5' RACE reads, yielding one entry per CDR3 protein. The sample records about 540,000 distinct CDR3 sequences, more than 9.5% being singletons. This CDR3 comprises 15 residues. The germline CDR1 and CDR2 sequences are SNHLY and FYNNEI. V was trimmed by 5 bases and J by 3 bases, leaving 17 bases between them. This sequence was found in a male donor with ankylosing spondylitis. Sequencing was done on a sample of blood, either unsorted or a sorted T cell fraction (not recorded which). The V call is TRBV2, the J call TRBJ2-7; tentative D call: TRBD2 (6 bases). The CDR3 is CASSPIAEGYYEQYV. In nucleotides, the CDR3 is TGTGCCAGCAGTCCCATAGCGGAGGGGTACTACGAGCAGTACGTC.